The 22 T cell receptor beta chains reported below all come from one sample, sequenced in a study of blood T cells in healthy people across ages. Sample-barcoded 5' priming and a J-beta primer mix drove a second PCR of about 6 to 11 cycles. TCRdb reprocessed the 5' RACE reads via MiXCR and lists one record per CDR3 protein. Of about 1.4 million distinct CDR3 sequences detected, around 55% appear once; the ten largest clones hold 6.7%. Sample: blood. The receptors originated from a young man in good health.

Points on this clonotype: At one end, the junction sequence differs from germline, possibly due to a read error. The chain recombines TRBV3-1 with TRBJ2-7; TRBD1 might be the D (5 bases). The CDR3 is made up of 12 amino acids. Germline assignment: CDR1 LGHDT and CDR2 YNNKEL (reference sequence). CDR3 sequence reads: CASSLRQYGQYF. For the CDR3, the DNA is TGTGCCAGCAGCCTCAGACAGTACGGGCAGTACTTC.

This clonotype appeared a few times. The chain combines TRBV20-1 with TRBJ2-7; 8 nucleotides match TRBD1. Germline assignment: CDR1 DFQATT and CDR2 SNEGSKA (reference sequence). J lost 2 bases, V lost 0 bases, and 6 bases had no gene match. The CDR3 covers 15 residues. As DNA, the CDR3 is TGCAGTGCTAGAGATTGGACAGGGTCCCCCTACGAGCAGTACTTC. Translating it yields CSARDWTGSPYEQYF.

This clonotype has only a few counts. The rearrangement links TRBV29-1 to TRBJ2-1, with TRBD1 identical over 7 bases. The ends lost 7 bases at V and 4 bases at J; junction bases unmatched: 10. The CDR3 has 14 residues. CDR1 SQVTM and CDR2 ANQGSEA come from the germline V gene. In nucleotides, the CDR3 is TGCAGCGCCCCCGTGACAGGGAGTTACAATGAGCAGTTCTTC. Protein: CSAPVTGSYNEQFF.

This sequence joins TRBV24-1 and TRBJ2-5, with no clear D. This CDR3 is built from 13 residues. The germline V and J ends were trimmed by 3 bases and 2 bases, with 6 bases remaining between them. From germline, CDR1 is KGHDR and CDR2 SFDVKD. CDR3 residues: CATSDGGQETQYF. The CDR3 bases are TGTGCCACCAGTGATGGCGGACAAGAGACCCAGTACTTC.

This chain connects TRBV5-1 to TRBJ2-1; 13 positions match TRBD2. There are 16 residues in the CDR3. Looked up from germline, CDR1 is SGHRS and CDR2 is YFSETQ. With V trimmed by 1 base and J by 8 bases, 6 bases remained unmatched. The CDR3, as DNA: TGCGCCAGCAGCTTGATTCGGACTAGCGGGAGCGATGAGCAGTTCTTC. The encoded protein is CASSLIRTSGSDEQFF.

CDR3 region: CASSKSGKDHSYEQYF. DNA for the CDR3: TGTGCCAGCAGCAAATCGGGGAAAGACCATTCCTACGAGCAGTACTTC. The chain uses TRBV21-1 and TRBJ2-7. TRBV21-1 constitutes a pseudogene. The CDR3 spans 16 residues.

In this sample, this clonotype turned up once. The chain carries TRBV7-7 and TRBJ1-1; 9 bases agree with TRBD1. The V gene end was trimmed by 4 bases and the J gene end by 1 base; junction bases not matched to a gene: 13. The germline gives CDR1 SSHAT, CDR2 FNYEAQ (reference sequence). CDR3 length equals 18 residues. The CDR3 DNA follows: TGTGCCAGCAGCTCTCTATACCGGACAGGGGCGACGAACACTGAAGCTTTCTTT. Residues: CASSSLYRTGATNTEAFF. Full variable domain (remainder filled in from reference TRBV7-7 and TRBJ1-1): GAGVSQSPRYKVTKRGQDVTLRCDPISSHATLYWYQQALGQGPEFLTYFNYEAQPDKSGLPSDRFSAERPEGSISTLTIQRTEQRDSAMYRCASSSLYRTGATNTEAFFGQGTRLTVV.

A single count supports this clonotype. The rearrangement links TRBV4-3 to TRBJ2-1; D unresolved. The CDR3 is 14 residues long. V dropped 0 bases and J dropped 10 bases, with 13 bases sitting between them. Germline V gene data show CDR1 as LGHNA and CDR2 as YSLEER. CDR3 sequence: CASSQEGNRLEQFF. CDR3 coding DNA: TGCGCCAGCAGCCAAGAAGGGAACCGGCTCGAGCAGTTCTTC.

This chain uses TRBV6-1 with TRBJ1-1, with D tentatively TRBD1 (5 bases). V dropped 3 bases and J dropped 6 bases, with 11 bases sitting between them. Per germline, CDR1 MNHNS and CDR2 SASEGT. CDR3 length equals 13 residues. CDR3 sequence reads: CASSERRGAEAFF. As DNA, the CDR3 is TGTGCCAGCAGTGAGAGAAGGGGCGCTGAAGCTTTCTTT.

The rearrangement links TRBV29-1 to TRBJ2-1; 7 bases are shared with TRBD1. V trimming: 3 bases; J trimming: 5 bases; junction bases outside the gene matches: 16. CDR3 size: 17 residues. In germline, CDR1 is SQVTM, CDR2 ANQGSEA. CDR3 sequence (DNA): TGCAGCGTTGAGCGGTTGCTGCCGGGACAGTTACACAATGAGCAGTTCTTC. It specifies CSVERLLPGQLHNEQFF.

There are a few counts of this clonotype. The chain combines TRBV7-9 with TRBJ2-1; tentatively, D is TRBD1 (6 bases). The germline CDR1 and CDR2 sequences are SEHNR and FQNEAQ (reference sequence). The CDR3 consists of 17 residues. The V end lost 1 base, the J end lost 12 bases, and 25 bases lay between the germline ends. The CDR3 here is CASSLGWDTPTGSGQFF. CDR3 nucleotide sequence: TGTGCCAGCAGCTTAGGATGGGACACCCCCACGGGGTCGGGGCAGTTCTTC.

The gene calls are TRBV5-1 and TRBJ2-6; D may correspond to TRBD1 or TRBD2 (5 bases each). Trimming took off 0 bases at V and 4 bases at J, with 11 bases between the two ends. CDR3 length: 16 residues. The V gene's germline CDR1 is SGHRS and CDR2 YFSETQ. The CDR3 here is CASSLDGAMGANVLTF. For the CDR3, the DNA is TGCGCCAGCAGCTTGGACGGGGCGATGGGGGCCAACGTCCTGACTTTC.

The rearrangement links TRBV4-1 to TRBJ2-7; a possible D gene is TRBD2 (5 bases). Germline-derived CDR1 and CDR2 are MGHRA and YSYEKL. Trimming took off 1 base at V and 0 bases at J, with 10 bases between the two ends. This CDR3 is 15 amino acids long. CDR3 coding DNA: TGCGCCAGCAGCCAAGTTCCTGCGGGCTCCTACGAGCAGTACTTC. This sequence encodes CASSQVPAGSYEQYF.

The V and J genes are TRBV12-3 or TRBV12-4 and TRBJ2-7; D possibly matches TRBD1 or TRBD2 (5 bases each). Trimming shortened V by 7 bases and J by 1 base, and 20 bases separated the two germline ends. CDR3 length equals 16 residues. CDR3 protein: CASISPGDGRSYEQYF. In nucleotides, the CDR3 is TGTGCCAGCATTTCCCCCGGGGACGGAAGATCCTACGAGCAGTACTTC.

The chain is built from TRBV4-1 and TRBJ2-5, with D perhaps matching TRBD2 (6 bases). This CDR3 contains 15 residues. Germline CDR1 is MGHRA and CDR2 is YSYEKL. Trimming removed 4 bases from V and 5 bases from J, with 17 bases in between. DNA for the CDR3: TGCGCCAGCAGCCTCCTTGGGGGGAGTAATGAGACCCAGTACTTC. Translation: CASSLLGGSNETQYF.

A remark on this clonotype: A read error is possible here, since a much larger clone lies one base away. The rearrangement joins TRBV7-8 to TRBJ1-5; D gene unclear. Germline CDR1 and CDR2: SGHVS and FQNEAQ. The germline V and J ends were trimmed by 6 bases and 0 bases, with 6 bases remaining between them. There are 13 residues in the CDR3. The CDR3 loop reads CASRPYSNQPQHF. CDR3 nucleotides: TGTGCCAGCAGGCCTTATAGCAATCAGCCCCAGCATTTT. Based on the CDR3 plus reference TRBV7-8 and TRBJ1-5, the full variable domain is GAGVSQSPRYKVAKRGQDVALRCDPISGHVSLFWYQQALGQGPEFLTYFQNEAQLDKSGLPSDRFFAERPEGSVSTLKIQRTQQEDSAVYLCASRPYSNQPQHFGDGTRLSIL.

V is TRBV20-1 and J is TRBJ2-5; 12 positions agree with TRBD2. This CDR3 spans 14 amino acids. J was trimmed by 7 bases and V by 1 base; bases with no gene match: 4. Germline V lookup: CDR1 DFQATT, CDR2 SNEGSKA (reference sequence). CDR3 nucleotides: TGCAGTGCTAGAGGCGGGACTAGCGGGCGGACCCAGTACTTC. This codes for CSARGGTSGRTQYF.

The V gene is TRBV20-1, the J gene TRBJ2-1, with D tentatively TRBD2 (5 bases). Trimming took 5 bases from V and 0 from J, leaving 17 bases between them. The CDR3 is 16 residues long. Germline V gives CDR1 DFQATT, CDR2 SNEGSKA (reference sequence). CDR3 bases: TGCAGTGCTGACCCCCTAGCTGCAGGCTCCTACAATGAGCAGTTCTTC. Amino acid sequence: CSADPLAAGSYNEQFF.

The rearrangement links TRBV18 to TRBJ2-5; TRBD1 or TRBD2 may be the D gene (6 bases each). CDR1 and CDR2 from the germline V gene are KGHSH and LQKENI. The CDR3 extends over 14 amino acids. V lost 4 bases and J lost 5, with 14 bases in between. The CDR3 region is CASSRPGALETQYF. The CDR3 DNA reads as TGTGCCAGCTCACGACCGGGGGCTCTGGAGACCCAGTACTTC. Full variable domain (outside the CDR3, taken from reference TRBV18 and TRBJ2-5): NAGVMQNPRHLVRRRGQEARLRCSPMKGHSHVYWYRQLPEEGLKFMVYLQKENIIDESGMPKERFSAEFPKEGPSILRIQQVVRGDSAAYFCASSRPGALETQYFGPGTRLLVL.

The chain couples TRBV6-2 or TRBV6-3 to TRBJ1-2; 7 bases map to TRBD1. The V gene's germline CDR1 is MNHEY and CDR2 SVGEGT. The CDR3 has 14 residues. The J segment lost 8 bases and the V segment lost 2 bases, leaving 8 bases of the junction unmatched. CDR3 nucleotide sequence: TGTGCCAGCAGTTACCAGGGGGACGTATACGGCTACACCTTC. Its protein product is CASSYQGDVYGYTF.

This chain uses TRBV5-5 with TRBJ2-7, with D unclear. The closer fit of TRBJ2-5 to the DNA end suggests the J call may be wrong. Germline CDR1 is SGHKS and CDR2 is YYEKEE (reference sequence). The CDR3 is made up of 12 amino acids. As DNA, the CDR3 is TGTGCCAGCAGCGAAGAAACCCAGACCCAGTACTTC. Its protein product is CASSEETQTQYF.

In its sample, this clonotype was seen once. The V and J genes are TRBV20-1 and TRBJ2-3, with a tentative D call TRBD2 (6 bases). Germline CDR1 DFQATT, CDR2 SNEGSKA (reference sequence). The CDR3 is 12 residues long. CDR3: CRGTGGTDTQYF. The DNA for the CDR3 is TGCAGGGGTACGGGGGGCACAGATACGCAGTATTTT.